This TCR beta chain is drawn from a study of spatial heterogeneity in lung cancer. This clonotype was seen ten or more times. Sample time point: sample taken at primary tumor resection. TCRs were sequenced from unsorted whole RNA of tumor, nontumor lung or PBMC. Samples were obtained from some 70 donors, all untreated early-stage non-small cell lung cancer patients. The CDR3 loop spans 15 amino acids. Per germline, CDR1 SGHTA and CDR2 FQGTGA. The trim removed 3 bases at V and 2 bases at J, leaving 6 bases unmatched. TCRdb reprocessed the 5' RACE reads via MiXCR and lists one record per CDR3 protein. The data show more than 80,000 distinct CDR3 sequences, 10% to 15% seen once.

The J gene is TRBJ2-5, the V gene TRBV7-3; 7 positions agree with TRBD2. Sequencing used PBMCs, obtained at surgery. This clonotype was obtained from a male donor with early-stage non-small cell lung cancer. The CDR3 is CASSLRLAGQETQYF. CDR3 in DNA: TGTGCCAGCAGCTTGAGGTTAGCGGGTCAAGAGACCCAGTACTTC.